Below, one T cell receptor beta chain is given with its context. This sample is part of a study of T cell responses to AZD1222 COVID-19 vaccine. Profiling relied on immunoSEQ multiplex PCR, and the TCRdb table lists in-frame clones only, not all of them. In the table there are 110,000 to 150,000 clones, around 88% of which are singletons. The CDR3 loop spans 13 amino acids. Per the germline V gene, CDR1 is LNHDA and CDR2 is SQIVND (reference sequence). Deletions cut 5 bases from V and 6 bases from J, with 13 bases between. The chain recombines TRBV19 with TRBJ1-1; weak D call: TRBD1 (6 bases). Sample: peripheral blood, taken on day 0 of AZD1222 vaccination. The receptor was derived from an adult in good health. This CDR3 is CASSVPGHSEAFF. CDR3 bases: TGTGCCAGTAGTGTTCCGGGACATTCTGAAGCTTTCTTT.